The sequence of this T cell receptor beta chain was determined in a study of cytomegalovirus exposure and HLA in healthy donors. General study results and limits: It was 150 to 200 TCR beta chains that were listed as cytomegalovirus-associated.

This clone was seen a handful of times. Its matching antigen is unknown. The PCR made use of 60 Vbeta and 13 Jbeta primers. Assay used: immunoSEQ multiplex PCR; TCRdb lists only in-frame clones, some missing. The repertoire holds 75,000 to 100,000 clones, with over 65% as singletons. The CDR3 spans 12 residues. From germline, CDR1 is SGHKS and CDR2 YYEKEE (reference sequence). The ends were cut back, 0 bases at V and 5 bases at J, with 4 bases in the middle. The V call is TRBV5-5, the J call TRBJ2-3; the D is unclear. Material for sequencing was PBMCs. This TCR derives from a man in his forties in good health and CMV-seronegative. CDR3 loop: CASSLVLDTQYF. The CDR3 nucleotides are TGTGCCAGCAGCTTGGTCCTAGATACGCAGTATTTT.